The 9 T cell receptor beta chains in this list originate from one sample, sequenced in a study of cytomegalovirus exposure and HLA in healthy donors. PCR was performed using 60 Vbeta and 13 Jbeta primers. Sequenced by immunoSEQ multiplex PCR; TCRdb stores in-frame clones only, minus some. The data contain 200,000 to 300,000 clones, over 75% of them seen just once; the ten biggest clones take up approximately 0.49%. The sample taken for sequencing was PBMCs. Receptor source: a boy between 10 and 17 years old in good health and CMV-seronegative.

The chain joins TRBV13 to TRBJ1-1; possible D gene TRBD1, 5 bases. CDR3 length: 13 residues. The ends were cut back, 1 base at V and 6 bases at J, with 9 bases in the middle. Germline V gives CDR1 PRHDT, CDR2 FYEKMQ (reference sequence). CDR3 residues: CASSLEGWSEAFF. Here the CDR3 DNA reads TGTGCCAGCAGCTTAGAGGGGTGGTCTGAAGCTTTCTTT.

The chain recombines TRBV5-1 with TRBJ2-7; 9 bases agree with TRBD1. This CDR3 is 18 amino acids long. J gave up 2 bases and V 2 bases, and 14 bases lay outside the gene matches. Germline loops: CDR1 SGHRS, CDR2 YFSETQ. The CDR3 sequence is CASSLQGARLRDPYEQYF. In nucleotides, the CDR3 is TGCGCCAGCAGCTTACAGGGGGCAAGATTGCGGGACCCCTACGAGCAGTACTTC. The whole variable domain, remainder taken from reference TRBV5-1 and TRBJ2-7, is KAGVTQTPRYLIKTRGQQVTLSCSPISGHRSVSWYQQTPGQGLQFLFEYFSETQRNKGNFPGRFSGRQFSNSRSEMNVSTLELGDSALYLCASSLQGARLRDPYEQYFGPGTRLTVT.

This chain connects TRBV5-5 to TRBJ1-1; D remains unclear. This CDR3 region has 13 residues. Deletions cut 0 bases from V and 10 bases from J, with 13 bases between. Per the germline V gene, CDR1 is SGHKS and CDR2 is YYEKEE (reference sequence). The CDR3 protein is CASSLDGSRVAFF. CDR3 in DNA: TGTGCCAGCAGCTTGGACGGTTCACGTGTAGCTTTCTTT.

The CDR3 DNA sequence: TGTGCCAGCAGTGAAAAACCTGTCAGGGACACCTACGAGCAGTACTTC. Translation gives CASSEKPVRDTYEQYF. The genes are TRBV6-1 and TRBJ2-5; D may be TRBD1 (6 bases). The J call may be wrong; the DNA end is better matched by TRBJ2-7. Germline V gene lookup returns CDR1 MNHNS and CDR2 SASEGT. This CDR3 spans 16 amino acids.

The chain is built from TRBV7-3 and TRBJ2-7; 9 nucleotides agree with TRBD1. CDR1 is SGHTA, CDR2 FQGTGA, per germline. The junction had 2 bases not matched to a gene; V was cut back by 2 bases and J by 3 bases. The CDR3 is made up of 14 amino acids. This CDR3 reads CASSLGGQGYEQYF. CDR3 DNA sequence: TGTGCCAGCAGCTTAGGGGGACAGGGCTACGAGCAGTACTTC.

This chain connects TRBV27 to TRBJ2-1; possible D gene TRBD2, 5 bases. V lost 0 bases and J lost 8, with 11 bases in between. The CDR3 runs to 14 residues. Germline V gives CDR1 MNHEY, CDR2 SMNVEV (reference sequence). CDR3 bases: TGTGCCAGCAGTTTATCGATGGCGGGTTATGAGCAGTTCTTC. This translates into CASSLSMAGYEQFF.

J is TRBJ2-7 and V is TRBV7-2, with a tentative D call TRBD2 (5 bases). The CDR3 covers 12 residues. Between the trimmed V and J ends, which lost 5 bases and 7 bases, there was a span of 12 bases. Looked up from germline, CDR1 is SGHTA and CDR2 is FQGNSA. CDR3 in amino acids: CASSAPGWEQYF. The DNA for the CDR3 is TGTGCCAGCAGCGCCCCGGGGTGGGAGCAGTACTTC.

This chain joins TRBV7-9 and TRBJ2-2; possibly TRBD1 for D (6 bases). V lost 5 bases and J lost 4, with 14 bases in between. Germline CDR1 reads SEHNR; CDR2 reads FQNEAQ (reference sequence). There are 15 residues in the CDR3. For the CDR3, the DNA is TGTGCCAGCAGCGCCAACAGGGTACGCACCGGGGAGCTGTTTTTT. Protein: CASSANRVRTGELFF.

This clone was observed a single time. The rearrangement links TRBV30 to TRBJ2-1; no clear D gene. Germline values: CDR1 GTSNPN, CDR2 SVGIG (reference sequence). There are 18 residues in the CDR3. The ends were cut back, 2 bases at V and 4 bases at J, with 24 bases in the middle. The CDR3 bases are TGTGCCTGGAGTCCCCCTCCGGCGGCCGTCGGATTGTACAATGAGCAGTTCTTC. This translates into CAWSPPPAAVGLYNEQFF.